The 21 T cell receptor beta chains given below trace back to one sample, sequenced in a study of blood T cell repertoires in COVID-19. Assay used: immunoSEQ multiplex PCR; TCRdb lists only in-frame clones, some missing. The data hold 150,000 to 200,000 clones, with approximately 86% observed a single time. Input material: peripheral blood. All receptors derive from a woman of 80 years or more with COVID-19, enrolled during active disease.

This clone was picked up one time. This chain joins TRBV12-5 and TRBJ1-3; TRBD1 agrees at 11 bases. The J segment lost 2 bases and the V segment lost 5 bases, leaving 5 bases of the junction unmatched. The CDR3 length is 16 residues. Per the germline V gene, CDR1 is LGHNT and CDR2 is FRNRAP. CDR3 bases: TGTGCTAGTGGTCCCGAGGGACAGGGGGCTGGAAACACCATATATTTT. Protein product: CASGPEGQGAGNTIYF.

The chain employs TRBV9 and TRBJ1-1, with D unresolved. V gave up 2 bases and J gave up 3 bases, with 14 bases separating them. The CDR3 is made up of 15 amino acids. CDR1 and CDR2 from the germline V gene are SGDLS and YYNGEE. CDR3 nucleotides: TGTGCCAGCAGCGTCTCTCTGAGGGTCGACACTGAAGCTTTCTTT. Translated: CASSVSLRVDTEAFF. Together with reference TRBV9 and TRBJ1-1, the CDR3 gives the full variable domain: DSGVTQTPKHLITATGQRVTLRCSPRSGDLSVYWYQQSLDQGLQFLIQYYNGEERAKGNILERFSAQQFPDLHSELNLSSLELGDSALYFCASSVSLRVDTEAFFGQGTRLTVV.

The CDR3 nucleotides read TGTGCCACCAGTGACCCCACTTCTTTGGGGGGTGGGGAGCAGTTCTTC. It is translated as CATSDPTSLGGGEQFF. The rearrangement uses TRBV24-1 and TRBJ2-1, with D perhaps TRBD2 (6 bases). The CDR3 runs 16 residues. Trimming cost V 4 bases and J 10 bases, with 22 bases left between them. Germline V gene lookup returns CDR1 KGHDR and CDR2 SFDVKD.

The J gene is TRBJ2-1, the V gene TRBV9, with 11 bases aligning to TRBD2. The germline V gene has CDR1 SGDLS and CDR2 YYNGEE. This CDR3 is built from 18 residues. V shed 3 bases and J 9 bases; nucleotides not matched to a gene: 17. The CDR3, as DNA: TGTGCCAGCAGCGCTCCAGGGACTAGCGGAGGGCTATGGGGTGAGCAGTTCTTC. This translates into CASSAPGTSGGLWGEQFF.

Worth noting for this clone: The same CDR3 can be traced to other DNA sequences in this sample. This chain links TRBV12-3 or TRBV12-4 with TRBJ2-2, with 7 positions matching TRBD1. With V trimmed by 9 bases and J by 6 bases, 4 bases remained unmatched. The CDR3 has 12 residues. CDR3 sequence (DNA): TGTGCCAGTCGGACAGGCCCCGGGGAGCTGTTTTTT. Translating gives CASRTGPGELFF.

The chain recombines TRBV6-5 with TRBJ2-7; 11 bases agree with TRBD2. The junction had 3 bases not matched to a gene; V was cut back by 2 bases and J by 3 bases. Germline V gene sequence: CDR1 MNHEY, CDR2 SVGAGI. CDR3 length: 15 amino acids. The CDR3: CASSYAGTSGYEQYF. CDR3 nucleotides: TGTGCCAGCAGTTACGCCGGGACTAGCGGCTACGAGCAGTACTTC.

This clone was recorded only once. CDR3 sequence: CASRRMGGNEKLFF. The CDR3 bases are TGTGCCAGCAGGCGGATGGGGGGAAATGAAAAACTGTTTTTT. The chain combines TRBV5-4 with TRBJ1-4, with a tentative D call TRBD1 (5 bases). The CDR3 extends over 14 amino acids. V was cut by 5 bases and J by 5 bases, with 13 bases left in between. Looked up from germline, CDR1 is SGHNT and CDR2 is YYREEE (reference sequence).

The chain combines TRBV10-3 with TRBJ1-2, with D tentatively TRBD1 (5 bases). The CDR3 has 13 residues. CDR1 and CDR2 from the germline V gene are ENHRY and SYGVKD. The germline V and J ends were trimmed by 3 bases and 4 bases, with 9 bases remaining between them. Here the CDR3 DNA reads TGTGCCATCAGTGAAGGGACTGCCTATGGCTACACCTTC. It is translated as CAISEGTAYGYTF.

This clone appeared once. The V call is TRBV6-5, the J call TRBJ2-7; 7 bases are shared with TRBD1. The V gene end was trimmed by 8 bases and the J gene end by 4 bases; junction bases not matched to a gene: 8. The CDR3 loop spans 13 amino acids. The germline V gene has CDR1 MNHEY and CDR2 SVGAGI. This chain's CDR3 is CASERTGGYEQYF. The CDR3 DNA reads TGTGCCAGCGAAAGGACAGGCGGGTACGAGCAGTACTTC.

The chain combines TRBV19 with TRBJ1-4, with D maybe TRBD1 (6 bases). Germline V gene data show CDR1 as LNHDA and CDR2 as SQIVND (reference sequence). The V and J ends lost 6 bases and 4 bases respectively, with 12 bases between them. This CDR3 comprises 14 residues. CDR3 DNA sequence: TGTGCCAGTAGCACGACAGGTTATAATGAAAAACTGTTTTTT. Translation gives CASSTTGYNEKLFF.

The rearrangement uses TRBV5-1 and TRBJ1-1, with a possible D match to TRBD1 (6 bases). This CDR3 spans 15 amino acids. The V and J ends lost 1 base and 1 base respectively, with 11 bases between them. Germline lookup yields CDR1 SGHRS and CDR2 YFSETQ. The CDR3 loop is CASSLQGSTNTEAFF. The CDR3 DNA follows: TGCGCCAGCAGCTTGCAGGGGTCTACGAACACTGAAGCTTTCTTT.

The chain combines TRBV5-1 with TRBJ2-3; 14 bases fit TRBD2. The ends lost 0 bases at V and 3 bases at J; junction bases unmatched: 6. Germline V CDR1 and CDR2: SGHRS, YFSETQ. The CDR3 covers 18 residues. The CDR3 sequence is CASSLGLAGGSSTDTQYF. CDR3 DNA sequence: TGCGCCAGCAGCTTGGGACTAGCGGGAGGGTCGTCTACAGATACGCAGTATTTT.

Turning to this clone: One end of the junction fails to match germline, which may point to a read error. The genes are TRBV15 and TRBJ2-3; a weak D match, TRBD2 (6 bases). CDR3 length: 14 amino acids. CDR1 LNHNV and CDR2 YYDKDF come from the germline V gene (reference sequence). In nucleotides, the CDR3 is TGTGCCACCAGCTCGACAACCGGGACTCTCATCCAAAATTTT. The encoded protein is CATSSTTGTLIQNF.

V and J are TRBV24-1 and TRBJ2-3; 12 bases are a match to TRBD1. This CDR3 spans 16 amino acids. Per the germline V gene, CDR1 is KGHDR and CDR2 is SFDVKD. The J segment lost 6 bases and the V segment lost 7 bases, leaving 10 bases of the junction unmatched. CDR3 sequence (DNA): TGTGCCACCAGCGCAGCCGGGACAGGGGGCATCGATACGCAGTATTTT. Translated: CATSAAGTGGIDTQYF.

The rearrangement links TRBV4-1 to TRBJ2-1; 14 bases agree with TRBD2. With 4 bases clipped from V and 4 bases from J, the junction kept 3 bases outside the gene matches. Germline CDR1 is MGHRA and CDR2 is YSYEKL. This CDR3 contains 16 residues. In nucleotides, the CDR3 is TGCGCCAGCAGCCCACGGACTAGCGGGGGGTACAATGAGCAGTTCTTC. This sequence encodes CASSPRTSGGYNEQFF.

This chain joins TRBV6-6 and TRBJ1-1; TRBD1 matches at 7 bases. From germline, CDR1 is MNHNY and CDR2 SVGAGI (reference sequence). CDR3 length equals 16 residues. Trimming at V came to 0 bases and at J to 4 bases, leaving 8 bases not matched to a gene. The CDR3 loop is CASSYSHGQEITEAFF. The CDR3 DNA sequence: TGTGCCAGCAGTTACTCCCACGGACAGGAGATCACTGAAGCTTTCTTT.

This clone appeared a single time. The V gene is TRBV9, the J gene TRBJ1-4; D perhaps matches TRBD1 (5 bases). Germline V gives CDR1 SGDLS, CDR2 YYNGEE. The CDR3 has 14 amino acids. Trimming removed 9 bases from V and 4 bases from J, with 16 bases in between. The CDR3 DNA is TGTGCCAACCTCCGGGGGGTGGGTAATGAAAAACTGTTTTTT. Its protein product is CANLRGVGNEKLFF.

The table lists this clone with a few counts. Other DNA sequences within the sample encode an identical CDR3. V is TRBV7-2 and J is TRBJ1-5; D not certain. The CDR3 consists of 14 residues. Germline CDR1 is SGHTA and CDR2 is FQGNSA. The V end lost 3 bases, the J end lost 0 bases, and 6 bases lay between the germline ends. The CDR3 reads CASSFRSSNQPQHF. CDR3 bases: TGTGCCAGCAGCTTCCGGTCTAGCAATCAGCCCCAGCATTTT.

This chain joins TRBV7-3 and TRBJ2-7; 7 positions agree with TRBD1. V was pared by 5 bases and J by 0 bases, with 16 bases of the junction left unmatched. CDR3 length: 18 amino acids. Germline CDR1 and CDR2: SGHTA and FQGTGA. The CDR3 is CASSIQGTLDPVSYEQYF. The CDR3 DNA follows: TGTGCCAGCAGCATACAGGGGACACTTGACCCTGTCTCCTACGAGCAGTACTTC. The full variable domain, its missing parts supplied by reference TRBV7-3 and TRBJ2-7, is GAGVSQTPSNKVTEKGKYVELRCDPISGHTALYWYRQSLGQGPEFLIYFQGTGAADDSGLPNDRFFAVRPEGSVSTLKIQRTERGDSAVYLCASSIQGTLDPVSYEQYFGPGTRLTVT.

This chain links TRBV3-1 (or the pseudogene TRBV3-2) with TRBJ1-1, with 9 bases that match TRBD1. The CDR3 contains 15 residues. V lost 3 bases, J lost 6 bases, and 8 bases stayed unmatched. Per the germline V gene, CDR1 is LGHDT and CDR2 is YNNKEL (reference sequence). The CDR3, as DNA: TGTGCCAGCAGCCACACCGGGACAGGGTTGTCTGAAGCTTTCTTT. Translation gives CASSHTGTGLSEAFF.

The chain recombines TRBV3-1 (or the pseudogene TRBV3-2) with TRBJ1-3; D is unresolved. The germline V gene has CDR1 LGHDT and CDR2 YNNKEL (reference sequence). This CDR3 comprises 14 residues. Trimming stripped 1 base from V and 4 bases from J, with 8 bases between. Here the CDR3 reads CASSQARPGNTIYF. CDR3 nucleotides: TGTGCCAGCAGCCAAGCCCGTCCGGGAAACACCATATATTTT.